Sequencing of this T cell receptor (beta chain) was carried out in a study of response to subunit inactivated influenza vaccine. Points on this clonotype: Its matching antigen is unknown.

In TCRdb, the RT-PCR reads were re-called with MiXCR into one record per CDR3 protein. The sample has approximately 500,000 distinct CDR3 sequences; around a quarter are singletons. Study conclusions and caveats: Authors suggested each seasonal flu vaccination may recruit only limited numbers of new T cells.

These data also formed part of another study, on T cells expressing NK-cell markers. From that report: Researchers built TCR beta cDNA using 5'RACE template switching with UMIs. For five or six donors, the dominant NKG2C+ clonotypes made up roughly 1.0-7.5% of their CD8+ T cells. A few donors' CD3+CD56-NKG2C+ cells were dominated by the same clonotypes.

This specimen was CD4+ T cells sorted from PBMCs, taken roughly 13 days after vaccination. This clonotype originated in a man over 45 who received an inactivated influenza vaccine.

Here the CDR3 reads CSARRPRGIYNEQFF. The CDR3 DNA reads as TGCAGTGCTAGACGACCCCGGGGTATTTACAATGAGCAGTTCTTC. The chain links TRBV20-1 to TRBJ2-1; possible D gene TRBD2, 5 bases. The V and J ends lost 2 bases and 4 bases respectively, with 15 bases between them. The germline V gene has CDR1 DFQATT and CDR2 SNEGSKA (reference sequence). CDR3 length: 15 amino acids.